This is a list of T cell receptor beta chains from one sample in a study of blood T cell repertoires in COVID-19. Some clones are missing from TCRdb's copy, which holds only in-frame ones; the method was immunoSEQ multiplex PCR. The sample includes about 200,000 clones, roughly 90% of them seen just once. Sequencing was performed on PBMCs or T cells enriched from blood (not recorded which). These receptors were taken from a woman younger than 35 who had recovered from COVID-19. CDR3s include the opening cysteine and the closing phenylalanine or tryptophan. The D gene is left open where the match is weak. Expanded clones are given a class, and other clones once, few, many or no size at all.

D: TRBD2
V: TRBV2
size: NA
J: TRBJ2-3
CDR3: CASSREDYTIGDTQYF
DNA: TGTGCCAGCAGCCGGGAGGACTATACAATTGGGGATACGCAGTATTTT

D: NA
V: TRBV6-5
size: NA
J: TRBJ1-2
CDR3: CASSPTPGDGYTF
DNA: TGTGCCAGCAGTCCAACTCCGGGGGATGGCTACACCTTC

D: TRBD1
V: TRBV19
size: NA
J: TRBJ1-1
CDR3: CASSPGQALALAFF
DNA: TGTGCCAGTAGCCCCGGACAGGCGCTCGCGTTAGCTTTCTTT

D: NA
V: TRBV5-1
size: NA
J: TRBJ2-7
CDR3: CASSLTGPEQYF
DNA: TGCGCCAGCAGCTTGACAGGGCCCGAGCAGTACTTC

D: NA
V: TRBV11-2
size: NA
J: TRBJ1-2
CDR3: CASSLTGVGGYTF
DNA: TGTGCCAGCAGCTTAACCGGGGTGGGTGGCTACACCTTC

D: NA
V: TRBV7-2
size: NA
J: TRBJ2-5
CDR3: CASSSRVGGQETQYF
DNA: TGTGCCAGCAGCTCAAGGGTGGGAGGTCAAGAGACCCAGTACTTC

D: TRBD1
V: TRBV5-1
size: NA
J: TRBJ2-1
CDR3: CASSSGTGLNYNEQFF
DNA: TGCGCCAGCAGCTCCGGGACAGGACTTAATTACAATGAGCAGTTCTTC

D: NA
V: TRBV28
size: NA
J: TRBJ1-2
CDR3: CASSLGGQGGYTF
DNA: TGTGCCAGCAGTTTAGGCGGCCAGGGCGGCTACACCTTC

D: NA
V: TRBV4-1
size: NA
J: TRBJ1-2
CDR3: CASSQGGGYTF
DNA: TGCGCCAGCAGCCAAGGGGGCGGCTACACCTTC

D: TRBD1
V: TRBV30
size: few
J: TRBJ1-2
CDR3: CAWKIDRGPGFSTF
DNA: TGTGCCTGGAAGATAGACAGGGGGCCGGGTTTTTCCACCTTC

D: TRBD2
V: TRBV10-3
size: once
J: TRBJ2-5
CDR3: CAIRPSGGHQETQYF
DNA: TGTGCCATCAGGCCTAGCGGGGGGCACCAAGAGACCCAGTACTTC

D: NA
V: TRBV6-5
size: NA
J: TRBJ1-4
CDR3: CASNRRDNEKLFF
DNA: TGTGCCAGCAATCGGCGGGATAATGAAAAACTGTTTTTT

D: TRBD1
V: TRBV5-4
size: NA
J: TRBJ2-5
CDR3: CASSGLTGAGETQYF
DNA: TGTGCCAGCAGCGGCCTGACAGGGGCTGGGGAGACCCAGTACTTC

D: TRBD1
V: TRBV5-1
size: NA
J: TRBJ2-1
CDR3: CASSLGGGPYNEQFF
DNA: TGCGCCAGCAGCTTGGGAGGGGGCCCATACAATGAGCAGTTCTTC

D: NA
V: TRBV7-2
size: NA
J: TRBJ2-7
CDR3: CASSLRIGLDGKQYF
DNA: TGTGCCAGCAGCTTAAGGATCGGACTCGACGGGAAGCAGTACTTC

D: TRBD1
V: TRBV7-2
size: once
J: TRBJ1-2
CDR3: CASSLTGGNYGYTF
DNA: TGTGCCAGCAGCTTGACAGGGGGGAACTATGGCTACACCTTC

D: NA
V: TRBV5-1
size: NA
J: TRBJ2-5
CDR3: CASSLSETQYF
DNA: TGCGCCAGCAGCTTGTCGGAGACCCAGTACTTC

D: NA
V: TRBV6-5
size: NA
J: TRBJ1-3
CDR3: CASSYGSGVGNTIYF
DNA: TGTGCCAGCAGTTACGGTAGCGGGGTAGGAAACACCATATATTTT

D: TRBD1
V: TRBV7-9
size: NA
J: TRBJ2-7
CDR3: CASSPNRQGAIDEQYF
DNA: TGTGCCAGCAGCCCGAACCGTCAGGGGGCGATCGACGAGCAGTACTTC

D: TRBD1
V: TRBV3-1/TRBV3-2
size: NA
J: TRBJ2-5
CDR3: CASSGQDLGKTQYF
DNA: TGTGCCAGCAGCGGACAGGATCTCGGGAAGACCCAGTACTTC

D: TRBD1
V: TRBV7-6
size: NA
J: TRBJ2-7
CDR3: CASSKRQGAFTYEQYF
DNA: TGTGCCAGCAGCAAACGACAGGGGGCCTTCACCTACGAGCAGTACTTC

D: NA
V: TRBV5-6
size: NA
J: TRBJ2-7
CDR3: CASSLGLGPLSYEQYF
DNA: TGTGCCAGCAGCTTGGGCCTTGGCCCCCTCTCCTACGAGCAGTACTTC